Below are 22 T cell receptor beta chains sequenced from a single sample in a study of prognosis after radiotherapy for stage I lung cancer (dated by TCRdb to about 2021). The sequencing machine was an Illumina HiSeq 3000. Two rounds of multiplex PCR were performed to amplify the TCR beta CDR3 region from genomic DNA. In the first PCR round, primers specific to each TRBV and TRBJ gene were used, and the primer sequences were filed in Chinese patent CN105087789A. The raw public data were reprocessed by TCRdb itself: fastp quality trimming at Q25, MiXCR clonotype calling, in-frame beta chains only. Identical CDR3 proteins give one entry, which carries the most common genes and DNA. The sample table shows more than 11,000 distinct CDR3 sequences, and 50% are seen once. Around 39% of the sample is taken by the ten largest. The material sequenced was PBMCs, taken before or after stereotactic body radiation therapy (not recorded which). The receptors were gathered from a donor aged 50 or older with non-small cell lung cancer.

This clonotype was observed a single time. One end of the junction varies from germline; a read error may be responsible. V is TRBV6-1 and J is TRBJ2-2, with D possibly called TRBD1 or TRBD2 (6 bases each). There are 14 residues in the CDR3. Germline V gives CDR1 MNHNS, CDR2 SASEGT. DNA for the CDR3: TGTGCCGGCAGGGGACTTCCGAACACCGGGGAGCTGTTTTTT. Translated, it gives CAGRGLPNTGELFF.

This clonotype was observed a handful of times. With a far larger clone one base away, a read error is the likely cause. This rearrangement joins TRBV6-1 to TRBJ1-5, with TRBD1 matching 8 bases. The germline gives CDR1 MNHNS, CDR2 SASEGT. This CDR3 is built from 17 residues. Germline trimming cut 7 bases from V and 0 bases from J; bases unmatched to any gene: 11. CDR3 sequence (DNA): TGTGCCAGCATTTCATATGGGACAGGAGGTAGCAATCAGCCCCAGCATTTT. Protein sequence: CASISYGTGGSNQPQHF.

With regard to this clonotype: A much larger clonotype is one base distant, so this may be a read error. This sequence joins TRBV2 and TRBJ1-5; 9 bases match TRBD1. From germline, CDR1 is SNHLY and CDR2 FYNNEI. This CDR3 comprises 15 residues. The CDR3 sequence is CASRTGGAYNKPQHF. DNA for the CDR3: TGTGCCAGCCGAACAGGGGGCGCGTACAATAAGCCCCAGCATTTT.

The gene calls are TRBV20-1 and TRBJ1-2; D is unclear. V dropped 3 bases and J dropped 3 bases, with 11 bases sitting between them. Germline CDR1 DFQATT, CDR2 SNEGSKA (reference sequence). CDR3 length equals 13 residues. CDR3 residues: CSARELSDYGYTF. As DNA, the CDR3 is TGCAGTGCTAGGGAGTTGAGCGACTATGGCTACACCTTC.

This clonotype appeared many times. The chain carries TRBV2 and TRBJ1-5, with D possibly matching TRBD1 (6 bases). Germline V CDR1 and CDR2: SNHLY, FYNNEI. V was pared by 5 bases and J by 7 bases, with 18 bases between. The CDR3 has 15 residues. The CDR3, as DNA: TGTGCCAGCAGTCGGTTTAGGGGGGGAAAACAGCCCCAGCATTTT. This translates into CASSRFRGGKQPQHF.

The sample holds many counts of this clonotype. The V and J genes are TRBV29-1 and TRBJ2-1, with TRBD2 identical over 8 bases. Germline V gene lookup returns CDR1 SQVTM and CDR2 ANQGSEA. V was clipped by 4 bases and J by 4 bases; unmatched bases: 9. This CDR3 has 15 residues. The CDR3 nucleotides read TGCAGCGTTGTAATCGGGGGGGCCGGATACAATGAGCAGTTCTTC. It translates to CSVVIGGAGYNEQFF.

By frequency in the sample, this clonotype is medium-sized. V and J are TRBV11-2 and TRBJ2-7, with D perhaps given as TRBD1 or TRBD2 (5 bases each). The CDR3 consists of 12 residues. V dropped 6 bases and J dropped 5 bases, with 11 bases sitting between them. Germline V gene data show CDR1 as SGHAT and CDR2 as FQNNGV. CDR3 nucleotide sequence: TGTGCCAGCAGTCGGGTGGGGGACGAGCAGTACTTC. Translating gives CASSRVGDEQYF.

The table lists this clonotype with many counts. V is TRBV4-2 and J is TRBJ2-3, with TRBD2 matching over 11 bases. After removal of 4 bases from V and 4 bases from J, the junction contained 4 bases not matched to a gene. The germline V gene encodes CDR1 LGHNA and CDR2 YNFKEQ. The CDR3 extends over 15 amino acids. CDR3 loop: CASSPEGLAADTQYF. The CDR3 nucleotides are TGTGCCAGCAGCCCGGAGGGACTAGCGGCAGATACGCAGTATTTT.

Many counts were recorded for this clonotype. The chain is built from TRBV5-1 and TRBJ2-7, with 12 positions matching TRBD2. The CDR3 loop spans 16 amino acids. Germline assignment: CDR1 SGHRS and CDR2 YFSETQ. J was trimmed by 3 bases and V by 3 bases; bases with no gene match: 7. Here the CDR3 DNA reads TGCGCCAGCAGCTCCGGACTAGCGGGGACTATCTACGAGCAGTACTTC. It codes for CASSSGLAGTIYEQYF.

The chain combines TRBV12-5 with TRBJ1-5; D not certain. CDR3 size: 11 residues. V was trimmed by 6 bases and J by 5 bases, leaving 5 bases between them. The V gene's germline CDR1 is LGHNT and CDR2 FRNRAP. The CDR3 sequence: CASGLDQPQHF. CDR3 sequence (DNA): TGTGCTAGTGGACTAGATCAGCCCCAGCATTTT.

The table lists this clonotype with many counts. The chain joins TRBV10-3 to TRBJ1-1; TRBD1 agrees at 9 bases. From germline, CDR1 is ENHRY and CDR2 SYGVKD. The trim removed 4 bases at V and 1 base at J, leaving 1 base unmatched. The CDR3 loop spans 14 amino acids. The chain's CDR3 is CAISGGQGNTEAFF. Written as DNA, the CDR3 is TGTGCCATCAGTGGGGGACAGGGGAACACTGAAGCTTTCTTT.

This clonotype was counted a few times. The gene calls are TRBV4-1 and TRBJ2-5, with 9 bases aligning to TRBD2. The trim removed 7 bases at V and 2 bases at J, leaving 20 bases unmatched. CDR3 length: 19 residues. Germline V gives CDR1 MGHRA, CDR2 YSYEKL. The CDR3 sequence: CASIIAIGSSGRLQETQYF. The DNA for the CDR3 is TGCGCCAGCATCATAGCCATTGGGTCCAGCGGGAGGTTACAAGAGACCCAGTACTTC.

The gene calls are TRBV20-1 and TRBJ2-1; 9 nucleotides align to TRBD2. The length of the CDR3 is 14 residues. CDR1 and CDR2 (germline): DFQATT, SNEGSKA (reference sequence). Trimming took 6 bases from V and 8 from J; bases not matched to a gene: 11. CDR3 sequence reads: CSAYSGSSGDEQFF. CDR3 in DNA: TGCAGTGCCTATAGCGGGAGCTCTGGGGATGAGCAGTTCTTC.

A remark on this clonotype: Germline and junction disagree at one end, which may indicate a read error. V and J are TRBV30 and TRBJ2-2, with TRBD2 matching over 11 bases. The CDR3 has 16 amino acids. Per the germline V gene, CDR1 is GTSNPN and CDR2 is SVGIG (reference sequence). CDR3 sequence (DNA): TGTGCCTGGAGTATTAGCGGGAGGGCGAACACAGGGGAGCTGTTTTTT. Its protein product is CAWSISGRANTGELFF.

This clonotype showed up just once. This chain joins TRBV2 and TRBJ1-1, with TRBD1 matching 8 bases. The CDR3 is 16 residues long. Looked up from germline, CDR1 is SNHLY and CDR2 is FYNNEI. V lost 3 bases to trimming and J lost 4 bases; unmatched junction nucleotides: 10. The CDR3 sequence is CASSDQAGGGGTEAFF. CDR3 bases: TGTGCCAGCAGTGATCAGGCAGGGGGCGGTGGCACTGAAGCTTTCTTT.

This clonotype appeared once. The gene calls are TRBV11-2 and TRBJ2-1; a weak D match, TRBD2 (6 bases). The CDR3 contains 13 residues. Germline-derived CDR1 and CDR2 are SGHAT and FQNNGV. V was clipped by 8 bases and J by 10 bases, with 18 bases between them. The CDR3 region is CASAVLGAGEQFF. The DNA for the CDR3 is TGTGCCAGCGCGGTCTTGGGTGCGGGGGAGCAGTTCTTC.

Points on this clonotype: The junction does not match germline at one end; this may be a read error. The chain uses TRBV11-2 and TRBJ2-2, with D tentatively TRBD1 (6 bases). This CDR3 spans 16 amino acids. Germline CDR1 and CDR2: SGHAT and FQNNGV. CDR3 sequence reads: CASSQDGTSNTGELFF. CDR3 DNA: TGCGCCAGCAGCCAAGACGGGACATCGAACACCGGGGAGCTGTTTTTT.

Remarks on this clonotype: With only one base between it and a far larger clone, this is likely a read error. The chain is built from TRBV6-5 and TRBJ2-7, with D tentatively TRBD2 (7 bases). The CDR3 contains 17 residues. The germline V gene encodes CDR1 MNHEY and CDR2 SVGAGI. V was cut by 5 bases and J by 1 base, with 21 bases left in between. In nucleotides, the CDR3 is TGTGCCAGCAGTAGGGGGGGCCGAGCGCCCCATTCCTACGAGCAGTACTTC. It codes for CASSRGGRAPHSYEQYF.

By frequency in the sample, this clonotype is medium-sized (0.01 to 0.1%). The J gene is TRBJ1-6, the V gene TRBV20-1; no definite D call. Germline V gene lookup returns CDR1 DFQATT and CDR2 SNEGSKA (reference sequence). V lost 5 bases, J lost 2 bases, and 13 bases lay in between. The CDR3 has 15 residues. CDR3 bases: TGCAGTGCTTCCCCGACGGGGACCTATAATTCACCCCTCCACTTT. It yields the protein CSASPTGTYNSPLHF.

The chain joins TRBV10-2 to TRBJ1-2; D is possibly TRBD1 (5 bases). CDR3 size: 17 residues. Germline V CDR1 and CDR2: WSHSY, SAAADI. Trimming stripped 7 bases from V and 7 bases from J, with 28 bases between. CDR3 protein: CASNPREVRDALGGYTF. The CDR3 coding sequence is TGCGCCAGCAATCCCCGTGAAGTTCGGGACGCCCTTGGTGGCTACACCTTC.

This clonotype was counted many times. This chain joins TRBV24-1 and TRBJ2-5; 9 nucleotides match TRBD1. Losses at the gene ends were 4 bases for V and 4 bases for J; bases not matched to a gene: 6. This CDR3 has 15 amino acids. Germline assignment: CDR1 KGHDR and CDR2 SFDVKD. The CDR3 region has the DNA TGTGCCACCAGTGACTGGACAGGGGTGTCAGAGACCCAGTACTTC. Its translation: CATSDWTGVSETQYF.

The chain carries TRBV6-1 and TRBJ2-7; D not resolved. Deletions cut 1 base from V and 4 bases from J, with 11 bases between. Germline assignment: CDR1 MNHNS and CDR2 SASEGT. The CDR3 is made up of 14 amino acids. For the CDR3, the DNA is TGTGCCAGCAGTGAAGATACAGAGATATACGAGCAGTACTTC. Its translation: CASSEDTEIYEQYF.